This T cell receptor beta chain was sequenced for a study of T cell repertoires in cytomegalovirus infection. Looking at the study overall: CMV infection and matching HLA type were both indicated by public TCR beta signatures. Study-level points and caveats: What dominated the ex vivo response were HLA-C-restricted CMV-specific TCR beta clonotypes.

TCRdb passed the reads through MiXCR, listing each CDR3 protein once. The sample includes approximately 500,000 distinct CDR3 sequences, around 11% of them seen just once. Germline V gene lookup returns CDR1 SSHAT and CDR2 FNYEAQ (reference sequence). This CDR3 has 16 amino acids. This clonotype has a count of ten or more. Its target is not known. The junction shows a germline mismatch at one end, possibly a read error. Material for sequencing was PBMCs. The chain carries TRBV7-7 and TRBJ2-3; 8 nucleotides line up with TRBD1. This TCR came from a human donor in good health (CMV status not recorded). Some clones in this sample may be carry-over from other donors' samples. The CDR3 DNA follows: TGTGCTAGCAGCCCATACCCAGGGGGCAGTGTAGATACGCAGTATTTT. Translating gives CASSPYPGGSVDTQYF.